The rows below give T cell receptor beta chains drawn from one sample of a study of response to subunit inactivated influenza vaccine. TCRdb re-analysed the RT-PCR reads in MiXCR, keeping a single row per CDR3 protein. The table has hundreds of thousands of distinct CDR3 sequences, about an eighth seen once. Sequencing used PBMCs from blood, obtained on the day of vaccination. These receptors all stem from a man in his fifties or sixties who received an inactivated influenza vaccine. CDR3s include the opening cysteine and the closing phenylalanine or tryptophan. The order of the fields is clone size, V gene, J gene, CDR3 protein. Clone size is given for some rows only: seen once, a few or many times, or a class if the clone is expanded.

-,TRBV6-5,TRBJ2-5,CASRRAGETQYF
few,TRBV11-2,TRBJ2-2,CASSLAHGWELFF
many,TRBV27,TRBJ2-6,CASSYLGFSGANVLTF
few,TRBV12-3/TRBV12-4,TRBJ2-7,CASSFTAVLEQYF
few,TRBV6-2/TRBV6-3,TRBJ2-1,CASSYPKRGGTYNEQFF
-,TRBV5-1,TRBJ2-1,CASSLERGTDNEQFF
-,TRBV6-5,TRBJ2-1,CASSSRYNSWRNNEQFF
few,TRBV7-3,TRBJ2-1,CASSLTSGDKYNEQFF
few,TRBV6-2/TRBV6-3,TRBJ2-3,CASSDPGLAGPDTQYF
-,TRBV28,TRBJ2-3,CASSSPDPRGASTDTQYF
-,TRBV24-1,TRBJ2-1,CATSDLLAREQFF
-,TRBV5-1,TRBJ2-5,CASSPRTSGADVAQYF
-,TRBV5-1,TRBJ2-1,CASSLEYRGNEQFF
few,TRBV18,TRBJ2-1,CASYLTPGAYNEQFF
few,TRBV15,TRBJ1-5,CATSSSSPGQGAKPQHF
few,TRBV4-3,TRBJ2-1,CASSLGTSGGWDEQFF
many,TRBV27,TRBJ2-1,CASSVRAYNEQFF
-,TRBV6-2/TRBV6-3,TRBJ2-5,CASSVGGGPETQYF
-,TRBV11-2,TRBJ2-6,CASSPDRAGANVLTF
medium-sized,TRBV7-8,TRBJ2-5,CASSHYPPGETQYF
-,TRBV3-1,TRBJ2-7,CASSQGSRAGAYEQYF
-,TRBV27,TRBJ2-1,CASSLSPGWPYNEQFF
few,TRBV7-9,TRBJ2-5,CASSSQTKTVGETQYF